The 19 T cell receptor beta chains below come from one sample, sequenced in a study of T cell repertoires in cytomegalovirus infection. TCRdb passed the reads through MiXCR, listing each CDR3 protein once. The data show roughly 200,000 distinct CDR3 sequences, with approximately 18% seen just once and about 25% held by the top ten. The sample comprised CD8+ T cells from PBMCs. These receptors came from a human donor in good health (CMV status not recorded). Some clones in this sample may be carry-over from other donors' samples.

This clonotype was counted only a few times. V is TRBV10-3 and J is TRBJ1-2; the match to TRBD1 covers 7 bases. Germline V gives CDR1 ENHRY, CDR2 SYGVKD. V was pared by 10 bases and J by 7 bases, with 12 bases of the junction left unmatched. CDR3 length: 13 residues. The CDR3 DNA is TGTGCCACCCCACAGGGACAGCGCGGTGGCTACACCTTC. Its translation: CATPQGQRGGYTF.

V and J are TRBV20-1 and TRBJ1-1; D gene ambiguous. V was trimmed by 0 bases and J by 3 bases, leaving 5 bases between them. This CDR3 is built from 12 residues. CDR1 is DFQATT, CDR2 SNEGSKA, per germline (reference sequence). CDR3 protein: CSARDRYTEAFF. The CDR3 nucleotides are TGCAGTGCTAGAGATCGTTACACTGAAGCTTTCTTT.

This clonotype showed up just a few times. V gene TRBV7-3 combines with J gene TRBJ2-3; D call uncertain. The ends were cut back, 0 bases at V and 3 bases at J, with 10 bases in the middle. Germline V lookup: CDR1 SGHTA, CDR2 FQGTGA. The CDR3 has 15 residues. The CDR3 is CASSLTELNTDTQYF. For the CDR3, the DNA is TGTGCCAGCAGCTTAACGGAGTTAAATACAGATACGCAGTATTTT.

This clonotype was recorded a few times. The V call is TRBV7-9, the J call TRBJ2-6; a weak D match, TRBD1 (5 bases). The germline V gene has CDR1 SEHNR and CDR2 FQNEAQ (reference sequence). This CDR3 is built from 18 residues. V gave up 5 bases and J gave up 0 bases, with 17 bases separating them. In nucleotides, the CDR3 is TGTGCCAGCAGCGAAGCAGGGAAACCCTACTCTGGGGCCAACGTCCTGACTTTC. This codes for CASSEAGKPYSGANVLTF.

The chain is built from TRBV14 and TRBJ1-2; a weak D match, TRBD1 (5 bases). Germline V lookup: CDR1 SGHDN, CDR2 FVKESK. V was cut by 3 bases and J by 0 bases, with 11 bases left in between. The CDR3 has 15 amino acids. The CDR3, as DNA: TGTGCCAGCAGCCAGGGTTTGGGGGCTAACTATGGCTACACCTTC. It encodes CASSQGLGANYGYTF.

The chain recombines TRBV27 with TRBJ2-7; possible D gene TRBD1, 5 bases. The CDR3 has 13 amino acids. Trimming removed 2 bases from V and 5 bases from J, with 10 bases in between. The germline V gene encodes CDR1 MNHEY and CDR2 SMNVEV (reference sequence). CDR3 DNA sequence: TGTGCCAGCAGTTTAAGCAGGGTTCACGAGCAGTACTTC. This codes for CASSLSRVHEQYF.

The chain employs TRBV27 and TRBJ1-5, with a tentative D call TRBD1 (6 bases). The CDR3 is 14 residues long. The V and J ends lost 9 bases and 8 bases respectively, with 20 bases between them. The germline V gene has CDR1 MNHEY and CDR2 SMNVEV (reference sequence). CDR3 protein: CASRRGVPREPQHF. The CDR3 nucleotides read TGTGCCAGTCGAAGGGGGGTCCCAAGGGAGCCCCAGCATTTT.

The chain employs TRBV5-6 and TRBJ2-7, with 9 bases identical to TRBD1. The germline V gene encodes CDR1 SGHDT and CDR2 YYEEEE. J was trimmed by 3 bases and V by 1 base; bases with no gene match: 8. CDR3 length equals 16 residues. This CDR3 is CASSLQGQGLNYEQYF. CDR3 bases: TGTGCCAGCAGCTTGCAGGGACAGGGTCTAAACTACGAGCAGTACTTC.

This clonotype was found a few times. The V gene is TRBV20-1, the J gene TRBJ1-5, with D perhaps TRBD1 (5 bases). The CDR3 length is 13 residues. Germline CDR1 DFQATT, CDR2 SNEGSKA (reference sequence). Trimming shortened V by 0 bases and J by 8 bases, and 11 bases separated the two germline ends. The CDR3 loop reads CSARDLGVEPQHF. The CDR3 region has the DNA TGCAGTGCTAGAGATTTAGGGGTCGAGCCCCAGCATTTT.

V is TRBV7-9 and J is TRBJ2-5; 9 bases map to TRBD1. The CDR3 length is 16 residues. The junction had 10 bases not matched to a gene; V was cut back by 5 bases and J by 3 bases. Germline CDR1 is SEHNR and CDR2 is FQNEAQ (reference sequence). This CDR3 reads CASSPADRGTEETQYF. In nucleotides, the CDR3 is TGTGCCAGCAGCCCGGCCGACAGGGGGACCGAAGAGACCCAGTACTTC.

CDR3 nucleotides: TGTGCCAGCAGTTTATACGGGACAGGAAACACTGAAGCTTTCTTT. It is translated as CASSLYGTGNTEAFF. This chain joins TRBV28 and TRBJ1-1; 8 bases agree with TRBD1. The germline gives CDR1 MDHEN, CDR2 SYDVKM. CDR3 size: 15 residues. V lost 1 base, J lost 2 bases, and 3 bases stayed unmatched.

This chain uses TRBV6-5 with TRBJ2-7, with TRBD1 matching 9 bases. The junction had 10 bases not matched to a gene; V was cut back by 6 bases and J by 4 bases. The germline gives CDR1 MNHEY, CDR2 SVGAGI. CDR3 size: 15 residues. The CDR3 region has the DNA TGTGCCAGCAGCCCCTTGGCGGGGACAGGGTACGAGCAGTACTTC. Amino acids: CASSPLAGTGYEQYF.

The chain carries TRBV25-1 and TRBJ2-7, with 11 bases fitting TRBD1. The V gene end was trimmed by 5 bases and the J gene end by 3 bases; junction bases not matched to a gene: 3. Germline lookup yields CDR1 MGHDK and CDR2 SYGVNS. The CDR3 extends over 14 amino acids. The CDR3 region is CASSRTGGFYEQYF. The CDR3 DNA is TGTGCCAGCAGTAGGACAGGGGGCTTCTACGAGCAGTACTTC.

This clonotype was picked up a small number of times. The J gene is TRBJ1-3, the V gene TRBV6-1; no clear D gene. Per the germline V gene, CDR1 is MNHNS and CDR2 is SASEGT. V lost 5 bases to trimming and J lost 4 bases, with 9 bases between them. The CDR3 totals 13 residues. For the CDR3, the DNA is TGTGCCAGCAGTCTTCGGGCCGGAAACACCATATATTTT. Translating gives CASSLRAGNTIYF.

This clonotype turned up a few times. V and J are TRBV6-6 and TRBJ2-2, with a weak D call TRBD1 (5 bases). The CDR3 covers 14 residues. The germline V gene has CDR1 MNHNY and CDR2 SVGAGI (reference sequence). Trimming left V 1 base short and J 8 bases short, with 11 bases between. DNA for the CDR3: TGTGCCAGCAGTTACTATGAAGGGGCTGGGGAGCTGTTTTTT. Its protein product is CASSYYEGAGELFF.

This chain joins TRBV6-1 and TRBJ1-6; 8 nucleotides match TRBD1. The germline V gene encodes CDR1 MNHNS and CDR2 SASEGT. Trimming cost V 6 bases and J 7 bases; bases outside gene matches: 8. The CDR3 totals 15 residues. The CDR3 here is CASSRDRGRNSPLHF. CDR3 nucleotide sequence: TGTGCCAGCAGCCGCGACAGGGGACGAAATTCACCCCTCCACTTT.

In its sample, this clonotype was seen a few times. The genes are TRBV10-3 and TRBJ2-3; 7 nucleotides line up with TRBD2. With V trimmed by 3 bases and J by 2 bases, 14 bases remained unmatched. This CDR3 contains 18 residues. Germline V gene lookup returns CDR1 ENHRY and CDR2 SYGVKD. The CDR3 bases are TGTGCCATCAGTGACTCCAACACCGGGACTAAAATCACAGATACGCAGTATTTT. This translates into CAISDSNTGTKITDTQYF.

The CDR3 DNA follows: TGCGCCAGCAGCCAAGGATTGGGGGGACAGGGCACAGATACGCAGTATTTT. This sequence encodes CASSQGLGGQGTDTQYF. This chain joins TRBV4-3 and TRBJ2-3, with TRBD1 matching 8 bases. Germline CDR1 LGHNA, CDR2 YSLEER. The CDR3 length is 17 residues. Trimming took 1 base from V and 1 from J; bases not matched to a gene: 7.

The genes are TRBV20-1 and TRBJ2-1, with 8 bases identical to TRBD2. Germline V gene data show CDR1 as DFQATT and CDR2 as SNEGSKA (reference sequence). This CDR3 has 18 amino acids. V shed 0 bases and J 1 base; nucleotides not matched to a gene: 11. The CDR3 sequence is CSARDNPSGGPSYNEQFF. In DNA form, the CDR3 reads TGCAGTGCTAGAGATAACCCCTCGGGGGGGCCATCCTACAATGAGCAGTTCTTC.